Below, one T cell receptor (beta chain) is given with its context. Its specificity is unknown. The data stem from a study of shared clonotypes between healthy human individuals. Whole-study findings and limits: Naive subsets typically showed greater estimated richness than memory subsets.

The assay was immunoSEQ multiplex PCR, and TCRdb's table has in-frame clones only and misses some. Of 1,100,000 or so clones in the sample, around three quarters were seen once. The CDR3 covers 17 residues. The V and J ends lost 0 bases and 6 bases respectively, with 18 bases between them. Germline V gives CDR1 GTSNPN, CDR2 SVGIG (reference sequence). The rearrangement uses TRBV30 and TRBJ1-6, with D maybe TRBD1 (5 bases). Sequences were obtained from memory CD4+ T cells from PBMCs. Subset denoted: CD45RA-negative fraction. The source is a man aged 18 to 29 in good health. Some clones in this sample may be carry-over from other donors' samples. CDR3 nucleotides: TGTGCCTGGAGTGTAGCCAGGACGGACAACCTTAATTCACCCCTCCACTTT. It translates to CAWSVARTDNLNSPLHF.